This note documents a single TCR beta chain sequence. The entry originates in a study of blood T cell repertoires in COVID-19. Libraries were prepared by immunoSEQ multiplex PCR; TCRdb keeps only in-frame clonotypes and omits some of them. In the table there are 35,000 to 45,000 clones, under 85% of which are singletons. V shed 6 bases and J 3 bases; nucleotides not matched to a gene: 7. Looked up from germline, CDR1 is LNHDA and CDR2 is SQIVND (reference sequence). This CDR3 comprises 15 residues. The sequence derives from a human donor in a cohort sampled during active COVID-19. Sequenced sample: peripheral blood. This chain joins TRBV19 and TRBJ1-5, with 8 bases aligning to TRBD1. The CDR3: CASSPDRGHNQPQHF. The DNA for the CDR3 is TGTGCCAGTAGCCCCGACAGGGGCCACAATCAGCCCCAGCATTTT.